Below, 26 T cell receptor beta chains from the same sample are listed, as sequenced in a study of blood T cell repertoires in COVID-19. The table came from immunoSEQ multiplex PCR; TCRdb's copy has only in-frame clones and leaves some out. The sample shows about 58,000 clones, 70% to 90% of them seen only once. Sample: peripheral blood. The receptor source for this set is a woman aged 70-85 years with active COVID-19.

The V gene is TRBV7-3, the J gene TRBJ1-3; D gene unclear. V was cut by 5 bases and J by 3 bases, with 11 bases left in between. Germline lookup yields CDR1 SGHTA and CDR2 FQGTGA. The CDR3 runs to 14 residues. CDR3 amino acids: CASSPQDGGNTIYF. In DNA form, the CDR3 reads TGTGCCAGCAGCCCCCAGGATGGTGGAAACACCATATATTTT.

The chain couples TRBV10-3 to TRBJ2-2; 7 bases fit TRBD1. The V gene's germline CDR1 is ENHRY and CDR2 SYGVKD. The CDR3 covers 17 residues. The junction had 13 bases not matched to a gene; V was cut back by 7 bases and J by 2 bases. DNA for the CDR3: TGTGCCATCACTCACTCAATTCAGGGGGTAAACACCGGGGAGCTGTTTTTT. Protein product: CAITHSIQGVNTGELFF.

The chain links TRBV5-5 to TRBJ1-5; 8 nucleotides line up with TRBD1. This CDR3 region has 14 residues. The V gene's germline CDR1 is SGHKS and CDR2 YYEKEE (reference sequence). Losses at the gene ends were 3 bases for V and 6 bases for J; bases not matched to a gene: 5. The CDR3 here is CASSSRQGSQPQHF. CDR3 coding DNA: TGTGCCAGCAGCTCCCGACAGGGGAGTCAGCCCCAGCATTTT.

The chain joins TRBV11-2 to TRBJ2-2; D remains unclear. Germline CDR1 reads SGHAT; CDR2 reads FQNNGV. The CDR3 is 14 residues long. V was trimmed by 5 bases and J by 5 bases, leaving 12 bases between them. CDR3 amino acids: CASSPQFVTGELFF. Here the CDR3 DNA reads TGTGCCAGCAGCCCCCAATTTGTGACCGGGGAGCTGTTTTTT.

The chain has TRBV7-9 and TRBJ2-6; 10 bases map to TRBD1. CDR1 is SEHNR and CDR2 is FQNEAQ in the germline V gene (reference sequence). This CDR3 has 17 amino acids. Trimming removed 5 bases from V and 4 bases from J; junction bases left unmatched: 8. The CDR3 DNA is TGTGCCAGCAGCACCCGGGACAGGGGATCCGGGGCCAACGTCCTGACTTTC. Translated, it gives CASSTRDRGSGANVLTF.

This clone has a single count. V is TRBV14 and J is TRBJ1-6, with D perhaps matching TRBD1 (6 bases). The V end was cut by 3 bases, the J end by 8 bases, with 8 bases between. Germline V gene sequence: CDR1 SGHDN, CDR2 FVKESK. The CDR3 covers 13 residues. In DNA form, the CDR3 reads TGTGCCAGCAGCCAGACAGGAGATTCACCCCTCCACTTT. This encodes CASSQTGDSPLHF.

The V call is TRBV27, the J call TRBJ1-2; weak D call: TRBD1 (6 bases). V lost 2 bases, J lost 8 bases, and 12 bases lay in between. The CDR3 sequence is 13 residues long. Germline V CDR1 and CDR2: MNHEY, SMNVEV (reference sequence). The CDR3 region has the DNA TGTGCCAGCAGTTTACAGGGGAATAAGGGCTACACCTTC. The encoded protein is CASSLQGNKGYTF.

This clone was detected a few times. As DNA, the CDR3 is TGTGCCAGCAGCTTACTAGCGGGCGGGACCGGGGAGCTGTTTTTT. The encoded protein is CASSLLAGGTGELFF. The gene calls are TRBV7-9 and TRBJ2-2; TRBD2 matches 8 bases. CDR1 and CDR2 from the germline V gene are SEHNR and FQNEAQ (reference sequence). V lost 2 bases, J lost 5 bases, and 4 bases stayed unmatched. This CDR3 spans 15 amino acids.

The V call is TRBV11-2, the J call TRBJ2-6; D call uncertain. The CDR3 is made up of 14 amino acids. Germline CDR1 is SGHAT and CDR2 is FQNNGV. Trimming removed 5 bases from V and 4 bases from J, with 9 bases in between. The CDR3 spells CASSQSGGANVLTF. Written as DNA, the CDR3 is TGTGCCAGCAGCCAGTCCGGGGGGGCCAACGTCCTGACTTTC.

This sequence joins TRBV5-1 and TRBJ2-2; 9 bases are a match to TRBD1. Germline assignment: CDR1 SGHRS and CDR2 YFSETQ. CDR3 size: 16 residues. The junction had 8 bases not matched to a gene; V was cut back by 3 bases and J by 5 bases. The CDR3 sequence: CASSWSDRGETGELFF. CDR3 nucleotides: TGCGCCAGCAGCTGGTCTGACAGGGGGGAAACCGGGGAGCTGTTTTTT.

The V gene is TRBV30, the J gene TRBJ2-5; the match to TRBD2 covers 13 bases. CDR3 length: 16 residues. V shed 5 bases, J shed 1 base, and the junction held 7 bases outside the gene matches. Germline V lookup: CDR1 GTSNPN, CDR2 SVGIG (reference sequence). CDR3 region: CAWGLAGVLGQETQYF. CDR3 in DNA: TGTGCCTGGGGACTAGCGGGAGTTCTGGGCCAAGAGACCCAGTACTTC.

CDR3 bases: TGTGCCAGCAGCCCCCGAGTTGGGGGGGATTCACCCCTCCACTTT. The encoded protein is CASSPRVGGDSPLHF. The genes are TRBV14 and TRBJ1-6; perhaps TRBD1 as D (5 bases). CDR1 is SGHDN, CDR2 FVKESK, per germline. V lost 4 bases, J lost 8 bases, and 15 bases lay in between. The CDR3 is 15 residues long.

The rearrangement joins TRBV7-3 to TRBJ1-1; 7 nucleotides match TRBD1. Losses at the gene ends were 6 bases for V and 8 bases for J; bases not matched to a gene: 12. Germline CDR1 and CDR2: SGHTA and FQGTGA. The CDR3 covers 14 residues. CDR3 residues: CASSPPGQPGEAFF. The CDR3 region has the DNA TGTGCCAGCAGTCCGCCGGGACAGCCCGGGGAAGCTTTCTTT. The full variable domain, its missing parts supplied by reference TRBV7-3 and TRBJ1-1, is GAGVSQTPSNKVTEKGKYVELRCDPISGHTALYWYRQSLGQGPEFLIYFQGTGAADDSGLPNDRFFAVRPEGSVSTLKIQRTERGDSAVYLCASSPPGQPGEAFFGQGTRLTVV.

The genes are TRBV4-1 and TRBJ2-7, with D possibly TRBD1 on 6 matching bases. Trimming took 4 bases from V and 0 from J, leaving 16 bases between them. Germline assignment: CDR1 MGHRA and CDR2 YSYEKL. CDR3 length equals 16 residues. The CDR3 reads CASSPAGEDSSYEQYF. CDR3 nucleotide sequence: TGCGCCAGCAGCCCCGCAGGGGAAGATAGCTCCTACGAGCAGTACTTC.

V is TRBV7-8 and J is TRBJ2-7; possibly TRBD2 for D (7 bases). The V gene's germline CDR1 is SGHVS and CDR2 FQNEAQ. V lost 5 bases and J lost 0, with 14 bases in between. The CDR3 consists of 15 residues. CDR3 bases: TGTGCCAGCAGCCGTCTAGCGGACAGCTCCTACGAGCAGTACTTC. Protein product: CASSRLADSSYEQYF.

The CDR3: CASSQLGLAVNIQYF. CDR3 nucleotides: TGCGCCAGCAGCCAACTTGGACTAGCGGTAAACATTCAGTACTTC. The genes are TRBV4-1 and TRBJ2-4; 10 bases match TRBD2. The CDR3 extends over 15 amino acids. Looked up from germline, CDR1 is MGHRA and CDR2 is YSYEKL. V shed 2 bases and J 6 bases; nucleotides not matched to a gene: 4.

A note on this clone: Mismatch with germline at one junction end may stem from a read error. The chain joins TRBV7-3 to TRBJ1-2; D is possibly TRBD1 (5 bases). Germline V gives CDR1 SGHTA, CDR2 FQGTGA. The CDR3 spans 14 residues. CDR3 sequence: CASSLNGGTALVAF. CDR3 in DNA: TGTGCCAGCAGCTTAAATGGGGGGACTGCCCTAGTCGCCTTC.

The gene calls are TRBV5-6 and TRBJ1-2; TRBD1 aligns across 8 bases. CDR1 and CDR2 from the germline V gene are SGHDT and YYEEEE. V dropped 3 bases and J dropped 4; count of bases not matched to a gene: 8. There are 15 residues in the CDR3. The CDR3 sequence is CASSYDRGPPYGYTF. In nucleotides, the CDR3 is TGTGCCAGCAGCTACGACAGGGGACCCCCCTATGGCTACACCTTC.

V usage is TRBV18 and J usage is TRBJ2-1; a possible D gene is TRBD1 (6 bases). This CDR3 comprises 14 residues. Germline CDR1 KGHSH, CDR2 LQKENI. V was pared by 1 base and J by 8 bases, with 12 bases between. CDR3 amino acids: CASSPQQGRDEQFF. CDR3 nucleotide sequence: TGTGCCAGCTCACCACAACAGGGTCGCGATGAGCAGTTCTTC. Filled out from reference TRBV18 and TRBJ2-1, the complete variable domain reads NAGVMQNPRHLVRRRGQEARLRCSPMKGHSHVYWYRQLPEEGLKFMVYLQKENIIDESGMPKERFSAEFPKEGPSILRIQQVVRGDSAAYFCASSPQQGRDEQFFGPGTRLTVL.

The chain combines TRBV5-4 with TRBJ2-7; D perhaps matches TRBD2 (6 bases). Germline values: CDR1 SGHNT, CDR2 YYREEE (reference sequence). This CDR3 is 16 amino acids long. V was cut by 4 bases and J by 1 base, with 18 bases left in between. The CDR3 DNA sequence: TGTGCCAGCAGCCGAGCCGGGACTTACCAATCCTACGAGCAGTACTTC. Translation: CASSRAGTYQSYEQYF.

This clone was counted a single time. The J gene is TRBJ1-2, the V gene TRBV6-5; 9 nucleotides line up with TRBD1. CDR1 and CDR2 from the germline V gene are MNHEY and SVGAGI. The CDR3 runs 15 residues. V gave up 7 bases and J gave up 4 bases; unmatched junction bases: 10. CDR3 bases: TGTGCCAGCAATTTACCGGGACAGGGAATCTATGGCTACACCTTC. Its protein is CASNLPGQGIYGYTF.

V gene TRBV5-1 combines with J gene TRBJ1-1; D not certain. Looked up from germline, CDR1 is SGHRS and CDR2 is YFSETQ. The CDR3 extends over 14 amino acids. Trimming left V 2 bases short and J 1 base short, with 9 bases between. The CDR3 DNA reads TGCGCCAGCAGCTTCCAGGAAGGGAACACTGAAGCTTTCTTT. Translating it yields CASSFQEGNTEAFF.

The genes are TRBV15 and TRBJ1-2; D possibly corresponds to TRBD1 (5 bases). V lost 0 bases and J lost 8, with 10 bases in between. Germline V gives CDR1 LNHNV, CDR2 YYDKDF (reference sequence). The CDR3 contains 13 residues. The CDR3 DNA reads TGTGCCACCAGCAGAGAAGGGGCAGGGGGCTACACCTTC. Amino acids: CATSREGAGGYTF.

The V call is TRBV7-2, the J call TRBJ1-2; 9 bases are a match to TRBD1. The trim removed 0 bases at V and 4 bases at J, leaving 6 bases unmatched. The germline CDR1 and CDR2 sequences are SGHTA and FQGNSA. The CDR3 spans 16 residues. DNA of the CDR3: TGTGCCAGCAGCTTAGCGGAGGGGACAGGGCCCTATGGCTACACCTTC. The encoded protein is CASSLAEGTGPYGYTF.

The V and J genes are TRBV6-5 and TRBJ2-5; maybe TRBD1 (5 bases). V was clipped by 0 bases and J by 2 bases, with 10 bases between them. The germline CDR1 and CDR2 sequences are MNHEY and SVGAGI. CDR3 size: 15 residues. CDR3 DNA: TGTGCCAGCAGTTACTCGATAGGGGTTCAAGAGACCCAGTACTTC. Its protein product is CASSYSIGVQETQYF.

V usage is TRBV24-1 and J usage is TRBJ2-1; a weak D match, TRBD1 (8 bases). The CDR3 loop spans 16 amino acids. Per the germline V gene, CDR1 is KGHDR and CDR2 is SFDVKD. V lost 3 bases and J 8 bases, leaving 19 bases between the germline ends. The CDR3 sequence: CATSDRGDRSPHEQFF. In DNA form, the CDR3 reads TGTGCCACCAGTGATCGGGGGGACAGGTCCCCCCATGAGCAGTTCTTC.